The clone carrying this T cell receptor (beta chain) was picked up many times. The TCR beta CDR3 regions underwent amplification using RNA transcripts as the source. HTBI primers were used for first-round RT-PCR of the TCR CDR3. Using its own MiXCR run on the multiplex PCR reads, TCRdb lists one record per CDR3 protein. The sample yields 300,000 to 450,000 distinct CDR3 sequences, roughly 15% seen once. These data are taken from a study of T cells in Graves' hyperthyroidism and ophthalmopathy. CDR3 size: 14 residues. Trimming stripped 8 bases from V and 0 bases from J, with 11 bases between. CDR1 SNHLY and CDR2 FYNNEI come from the germline V gene. Each person with ophthalmopathy scored at least 3 on the Clinical Activity Score, reached NOSPECS grade 4 or higher, and had been ill under 3 months. Lactation, pregnancy, other autoimmune disease or uncontrolled infection led to exclusion of patients. The PBMCs had their origin in roughly 9.8 ml of fresh peripheral blood.

This chain links TRBV2 with TRBJ1-5, with D unclear. Sequencing was done on a sample of blood. The source of this sequence is a woman aged 25 to 39 with Graves' ophthalmopathy. The CDR3 loop is CASSPLLSNQPQHF. CDR3 in DNA: TGTGCCAGCTCGCCTCTGCTTAGCAATCAGCCCCAGCATTTT.